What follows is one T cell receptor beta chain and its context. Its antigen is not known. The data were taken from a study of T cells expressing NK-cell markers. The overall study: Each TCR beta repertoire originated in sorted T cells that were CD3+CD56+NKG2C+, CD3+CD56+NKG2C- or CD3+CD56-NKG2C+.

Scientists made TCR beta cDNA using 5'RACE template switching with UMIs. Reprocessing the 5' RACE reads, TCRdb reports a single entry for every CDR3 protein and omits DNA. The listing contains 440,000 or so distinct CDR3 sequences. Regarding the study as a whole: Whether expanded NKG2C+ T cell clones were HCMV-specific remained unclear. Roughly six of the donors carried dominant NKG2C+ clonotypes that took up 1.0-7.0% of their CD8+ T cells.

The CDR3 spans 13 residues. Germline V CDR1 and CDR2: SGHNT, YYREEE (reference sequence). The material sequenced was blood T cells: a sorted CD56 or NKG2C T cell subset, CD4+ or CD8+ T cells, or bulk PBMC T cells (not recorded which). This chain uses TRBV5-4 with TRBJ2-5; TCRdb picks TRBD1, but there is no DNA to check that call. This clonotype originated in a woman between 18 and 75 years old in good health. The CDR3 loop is CASSRHLQETQYF.